This TCR beta chain is drawn from a study of CD4 T cells in relation to SARS-CoV-2 and coronaviruses. About the research overall: ViraFEST: roughly ten-day antigen culture of PBMCs, then TCR beta CDR3 sequencing. Negative control cultures got HIV-1 Nef peptides or no peptide.

Notes on this clone: Its target is unknown.

V was trimmed by 6 bases and J by 3 bases, leaving 12 bases between them. The CDR3 sequence is 14 residues long. The V gene's germline CDR1 is MNHEY and CDR2 SVGAGI. Findings and limits, study-wide: Monoreactive clones expanded significantly more to SARS-CoV-2 than crossreactive clones did.

Profiling relied on immunoSEQ multiplex PCR, and the TCRdb table lists in-frame clones only, not all of them. The data contain under 25,000 clones, around 78% of them singletons. The unexposed donors gave CD4+ T cells in 2011-2018, prior to COVID-19. Isolation of CD4+ T cells took place after nine to ten days in culture. Testing used SARS-CoV-2 S/N and four cold-coronavirus spikes on unexposed-donor CD4+ T cells, cells permitting. The sequenced sample was CD4+ T cells from PBMCs, cultured in vitro. The chain carries TRBV6-5 and TRBJ2-4; tentative D call: TRBD1 (7 bases). This clonotype originated in a human donor in good health. The CDR3 bases are TGTGCCAGCAGGGCGGGACAGAACAAAAACATTCAGTACTTC. Translating gives CASRAGQNKNIQYF.